The T cell receptor (beta chain) described here comes from a study of blood T cell repertoires in COVID-19. Study background: The origin of the acute and convalescent COVID-19 samples was the United States, Italy and Spain. The analysed material was cDNA or gDNA that came from T cells, B-cell-depleted T cells, or PBMCs.

The germline V gene encodes CDR1 KGHDR and CDR2 SFDVKD. The CDR3 covers 15 residues. Between the trimmed V and J ends, which lost 2 bases and 0 bases, there was a span of 7 bases. The method was immunoSEQ multiplex PCR; TCRdb's version includes in-frame clones alone and lacks a portion of them. The data show about 60,000 clones, with roughly four fifths seen just once and roughly 3.5% held by the top ten. Sample: peripheral blood. The rearrangement uses TRBV24-1 and TRBJ1-5; weak D call: TRBD1 (6 bases). The receptor's source is a man in his sixties with acute or convalescent COVID-19. CDR3 amino acids: CATSDWGPSNQPQHF. CDR3 nucleotide sequence: TGTGCCACCAGTGATTGGGGGCCTAGCAATCAGCCCCAGCATTTT.